The 16 T cell receptor beta chains below come from one sample, sequenced in a study of early T cells in non-severe SARS-CoV-2 infection. TCRdb ran MiXCR on the 5' RACE reads and lists one entry per CDR3 protein. The data hold tens of thousands of distinct CDR3 sequences, with around 9.7% observed a single time. Specimen: whole blood. The receptors here all came from an adult who was a healthcare worker with PCR-confirmed SARS-CoV-2 infection or an uninfected control (not recorded which).

At least ten counts were recorded for this clonotype. The V gene is TRBV9, the J gene TRBJ2-1; 11 bases are shared with TRBD2. The germline CDR1 and CDR2 sequences are SGDLS and YYNGEE. The length of the CDR3 is 16 residues. The V gene end was trimmed by 4 bases and the J gene end by 12 bases; junction bases not matched to a gene: 15. The CDR3 region has the DNA TGTGCCAGCAGCCGACTTTCGACTAGCGGGGATCCCGCGCAGTTCTTC. Amino acids: CASSRLSTSGDPAQFF.

The chain combines TRBV5-4 with TRBJ2-7, with TRBD1 as a possible D gene (6 bases). The CDR3 runs to 13 residues. In germline, CDR1 is SGHNT, CDR2 YYREEE (reference sequence). With 5 bases removed from V and 2 bases from J, the gap between germline ends came to 11 bases. The chain's CDR3 is CASRRQDTYEQYF. The CDR3 bases are TGTGCCAGCAGACGACAGGACACCTACGAGCAGTACTTC. Filled out from reference TRBV5-4 and TRBJ2-7, the complete variable domain reads ETGVTQSPTHLIKTRGQQVTLRCSSQSGHNTVSWYQQALGQGPQFIFQYYREEENGRGNFPPRFSGLQFPNYSSELNVNALELDDSALYLCASRRQDTYEQYFGPGTRLTVT.

V and J are TRBV12-3 or TRBV12-4 and TRBJ2-7; 7 positions agree with TRBD1. V was pared by 5 bases and J by 3 bases, with 4 bases of the junction left unmatched. This CDR3 is 13 amino acids long. CDR3 sequence: CASSTGQNYEQYF. DNA for the CDR3: TGTGCCAGCAGTACGGGACAGAACTACGAGCAGTACTTC.

This clonotype was observed many times. The rearrangement uses TRBV19 and TRBJ2-1, with D unclear. The CDR3 length is 12 residues. Deletions cut 1 base from V and 7 bases from J, with 5 bases between. CDR1 is LNHDA, CDR2 SQIVND, per germline (reference sequence). CDR3 in DNA: TGTGCCAGTAGTATAGTAGGGAATGAGCAGTTCTTC. It encodes CASSIVGNEQFF.

This clonotype came up a few times. The rearrangement uses TRBV3-1 and TRBJ2-3; D unresolved. The length of the CDR3 is 13 residues. CDR1 and CDR2 from the germline V gene are LGHDT and YNNKEL (reference sequence). The V gene lost 6 bases and the J gene lost 0 bases, with 7 bases spanning the gap. CDR3 DNA sequence: TGTGCCAGCAGTCAGGACAGCACAGATACGCAGTATTTT. Its protein is CASSQDSTDTQYF.

Many counts were recorded for this clonotype. The chain has TRBV20-1 and TRBJ2-5; no reliable D call. This CDR3 spans 13 amino acids. V was pared by 0 bases and J by 4 bases, with 9 bases between. Germline values: CDR1 DFQATT, CDR2 SNEGSKA (reference sequence). CDR3 residues: CSARDPPGETQYF. CDR3 nucleotides: TGCAGTGCTAGAGACCCCCCCGGAGAGACCCAGTACTTC.

This clonotype was found many times. This chain joins TRBV27 and TRBJ2-2; D may match TRBD1 or TRBD2 (5 bases each). V lost 4 bases to trimming and J lost 6 bases, with 9 bases between them. Per the germline V gene, CDR1 is MNHEY and CDR2 is SMNVEV (reference sequence). This CDR3 is built from 13 residues. As DNA, the CDR3 is TGTGCCAGCAGTTGGGGGACCGCCGGGGAGCTGTTTTTT. Its translation: CASSWGTAGELFF.

The chain combines TRBV6-5 with TRBJ1-6; the D gene is possibly TRBD1 (6 bases). V was pared by 0 bases and J by 9 bases, with 12 bases between. CDR1 is MNHEY and CDR2 is SVGAGI in the germline V gene. This CDR3 region has 15 residues. The DNA of the CDR3 is TGTGCCAGCAGTTACTCTGGACAGTTAGGTTCACCCCTCCACTTT. It translates to CASSYSGQLGSPLHF.

The V and J genes are TRBV11-2 and TRBJ2-3; D may correspond to TRBD1 or TRBD2 (5 bases each). The CDR3 runs to 20 residues. CDR1 and CDR2 from the germline V gene are SGHAT and FQNNGV. V was cut by 0 bases and J by 0 bases, with 22 bases left in between. The CDR3 nucleotides are TGTGCCAGCAGCTTAGATCGAAAGAATTGGGACCCTAGCAGCACAGATACGCAGTATTTT. It translates to CASSLDRKNWDPSSTDTQYF.

This clonotype was picked up a small number of times. The chain uses TRBV15 and TRBJ2-5; a weak D match, TRBD1 (6 bases). Germline V lookup: CDR1 LNHNV, CDR2 YYDKDF (reference sequence). The CDR3 is 15 residues long. V lost 0 bases and J 2 bases, leaving 10 bases between the germline ends. The CDR3 DNA is TGTGCCACCAGCAGAGACCGGGACACACAAGAGACCCAGTACTTC. It yields the protein CATSRDRDTQETQYF. The full variable domain, completed using reference TRBV15 and TRBJ2-5, is DAMVIQNPRYQVTQFGKPVTLSCSQTLNHNVMYWYQQKSSQAPKLLFHYYDKDFNNEADTPDNFQSRRPNTSFCFLDIRSPGLGDTAMYLCATSRDRDTQETQYFGPGTRLLVL.

This clonotype was counted only a few times. The chain combines TRBV6-5 with TRBJ2-7; D gene uncertain. Germline CDR1 is MNHEY and CDR2 is SVGAGI. Trimming stripped 8 bases from V and 6 bases from J, with 20 bases between. This CDR3 spans 14 amino acids. This CDR3 is CASSARVGWVEQYF. Here the CDR3 DNA reads TGTGCCAGCTCTGCACGGGTTGGTTGGGTCGAGCAGTACTTC.

V and J are TRBV12-3 or TRBV12-4 and TRBJ2-7, with 10 bases fitting TRBD1. The V gene end was trimmed by 4 bases and the J gene end by 3 bases; junction bases not matched to a gene: 3. CDR3 length equals 14 residues. CDR3 in DNA: TGTGCCAGCAGTTACCGGGACAGGGGCTACGAGCAGTACTTC. Translated, it gives CASSYRDRGYEQYF.

In this sample, this clonotype turned up many times. The chain has TRBV7-8 and TRBJ1-1; D is unclear. The germline V gene has CDR1 SGHVS and CDR2 FQNEAQ. CDR3 length: 14 residues. V lost 1 base to trimming and J lost 8 bases, with 14 bases between them. CDR3 amino acids: CASSLDRWRTEAFF. CDR3 nucleotides: TGTGCCAGCAGCTTAGACCGCTGGCGTACCGAAGCTTTCTTT.

There are many counts of this clonotype. The chain uses TRBV5-6 and TRBJ1-1; D is uncertain. CDR1 SGHDT and CDR2 YYEEEE come from the germline V gene. CDR3 size: 16 residues. The germline V and J ends were trimmed by 5 bases and 1 base, with 18 bases remaining between them. The CDR3, as DNA: TGTGCCAGCAGGCCCGGACCAGGAAGTCAGAACACTGAAGCTTTCTTT. It translates to CASRPGPGSQNTEAFF.

The chain carries TRBV10-3 and TRBJ2-2; maybe TRBD1 (6 bases). V lost 9 bases to trimming and J lost 5 bases, with 16 bases between them. The germline gives CDR1 ENHRY, CDR2 SYGVKD. CDR3 length equals 14 residues. The CDR3 DNA reads as TGTGCCATGAGGGACAACCAGCGGACCGGGGAGCTGTTTTTT. Protein product: CAMRDNQRTGELFF.

This clonotype was seen at least ten times. The chain is built from TRBV7-9 and TRBJ2-7; 9 bases match TRBD1. V lost 4 bases to trimming and J lost 3 bases; unmatched junction nucleotides: 4. The CDR3 extends over 14 amino acids. Germline CDR1 and CDR2: SEHNR and FQNEAQ (reference sequence). The CDR3 spells CASSSGQGYYEQYF. The DNA for the CDR3 is TGTGCCAGCAGCTCCGGACAGGGGTACTACGAGCAGTACTTC.